In its sample, the clone carrying this T cell receptor beta chain was seen many times. The unsorted libraries had their origin in 2 million PBMCs stored at -80 C. The source of the sample is a study of neurological immune-mediated disorders. The germline V gene encodes CDR1 SGHNT and CDR2 YYREEE (reference sequence). V gave up 0 bases and J gave up 5 bases, with 8 bases separating them. This CDR3 has 13 amino acids. By 5'RACE with 10-nucleotide random UMIs, the cDNA was made. Every sequencing run generated in excess of 180 million TCR-beta sequences. These sequences covered 15-18 subjects. TCRdb reanalysed the 5' RACE reads using MiXCR and keeps one entry per CDR3 protein. Altogether about 82,000 distinct CDR3 sequences are present, 2.6% being singletons, with the ten largest covering 0.9% to 1.4%.

This clonotype was sampled from a woman in her 30s with multiple sclerosis. The chain carries TRBV5-4 and TRBJ2-5; D not resolved. Sequenced sample: PBMCs. CDR3 protein: CASSLGVGETQYF. CDR3 DNA sequence: TGTGCCAGCAGCTTGGGGGTCGGGGAGACCCAGTACTTC.